The T cell receptor (beta chain) described here comes from a study of T cell responses to AZD1222 COVID-19 vaccine. This table comes from immunoSEQ multiplex PCR, and its TCRdb copy is limited to in-frame clones, with some not included. The sample holds approximately 68,000 clones, 88% seen once. Germline CDR1 is MNHEY and CDR2 is SVGAGI. The length of the CDR3 is 15 residues. V dropped 2 bases and J dropped 4; count of bases not matched to a gene: 5. The material sequenced was peripheral blood, taken 28 days after the second dose of the MenACWY control vaccine. The chain employs TRBV6-5 and TRBJ2-4; 7 bases are a match to TRBD1. The clonotype was recovered from an adult who received the MenACWY meningococcal vaccine as a control. CDR3 in DNA: TGTGCCAGCAGTTACCCGGGACAGAGAAAAAACATTCAGTACTTC. Encoded protein: CASSYPGQRKNIQYF.